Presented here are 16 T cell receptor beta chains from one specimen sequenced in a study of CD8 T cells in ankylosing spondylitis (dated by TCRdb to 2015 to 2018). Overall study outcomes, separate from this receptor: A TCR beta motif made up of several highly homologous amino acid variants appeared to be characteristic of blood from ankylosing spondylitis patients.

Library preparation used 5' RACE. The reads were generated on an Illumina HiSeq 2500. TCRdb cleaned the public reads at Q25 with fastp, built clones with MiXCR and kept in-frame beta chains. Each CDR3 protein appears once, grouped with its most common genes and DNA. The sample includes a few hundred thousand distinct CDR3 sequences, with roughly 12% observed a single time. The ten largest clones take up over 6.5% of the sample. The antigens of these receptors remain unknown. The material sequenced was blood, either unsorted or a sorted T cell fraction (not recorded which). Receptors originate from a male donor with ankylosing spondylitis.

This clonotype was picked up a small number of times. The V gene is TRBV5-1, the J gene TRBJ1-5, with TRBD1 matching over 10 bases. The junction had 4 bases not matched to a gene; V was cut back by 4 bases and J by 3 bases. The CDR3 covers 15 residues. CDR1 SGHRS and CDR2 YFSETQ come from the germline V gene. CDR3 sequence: CASSQTGGDNQPQHF. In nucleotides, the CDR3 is TGCGCCAGCAGCCAGACAGGGGGCGACAATCAGCCCCAGCATTTT.

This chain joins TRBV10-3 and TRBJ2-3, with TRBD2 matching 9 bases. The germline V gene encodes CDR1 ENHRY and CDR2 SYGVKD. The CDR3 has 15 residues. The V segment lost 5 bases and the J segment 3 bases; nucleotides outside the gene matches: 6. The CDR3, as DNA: TGTGCCATCAGTCTCGGTAGCGGGAGTACAGATACGCAGTATTTT. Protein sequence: CAISLGSGSTDTQYF.

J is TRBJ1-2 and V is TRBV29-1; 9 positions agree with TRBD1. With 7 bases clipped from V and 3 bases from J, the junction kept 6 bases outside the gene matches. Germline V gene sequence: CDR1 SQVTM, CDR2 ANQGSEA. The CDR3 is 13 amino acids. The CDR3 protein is CSARQGGDYGYTF. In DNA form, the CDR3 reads TGCAGCGCTCGACAGGGGGGGGACTATGGCTACACCTTC.

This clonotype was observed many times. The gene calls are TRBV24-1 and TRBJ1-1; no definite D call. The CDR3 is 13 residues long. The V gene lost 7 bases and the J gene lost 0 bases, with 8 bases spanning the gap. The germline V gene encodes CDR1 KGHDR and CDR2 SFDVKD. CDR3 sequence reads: CATRDVLNTEAFF. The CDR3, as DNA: TGTGCCACCAGGGACGTTCTGAACACTGAAGCTTTCTTT.

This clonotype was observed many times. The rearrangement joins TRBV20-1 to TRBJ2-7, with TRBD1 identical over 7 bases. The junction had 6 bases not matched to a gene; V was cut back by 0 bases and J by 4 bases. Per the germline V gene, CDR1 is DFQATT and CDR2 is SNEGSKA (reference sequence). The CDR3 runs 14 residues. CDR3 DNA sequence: TGCAGTGCTAGAGATCTCAGGGGACAGTACGAGCAGTACTTC. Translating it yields CSARDLRGQYEQYF.

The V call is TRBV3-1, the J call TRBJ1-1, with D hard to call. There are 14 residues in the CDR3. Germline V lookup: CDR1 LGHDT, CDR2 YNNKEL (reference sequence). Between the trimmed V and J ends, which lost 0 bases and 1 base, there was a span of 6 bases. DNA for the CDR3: TGTGCCAGCAGCCAAGAAATAGCGAACACTGAAGCTTTCTTT. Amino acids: CASSQEIANTEAFF.

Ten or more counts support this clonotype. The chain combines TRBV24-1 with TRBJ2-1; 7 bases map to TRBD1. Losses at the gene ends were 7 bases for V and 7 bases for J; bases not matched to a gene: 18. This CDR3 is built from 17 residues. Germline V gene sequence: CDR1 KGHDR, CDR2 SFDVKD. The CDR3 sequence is CATRDNRGEPVGNEQFF. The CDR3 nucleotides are TGTGCCACCAGGGACAACAGGGGAGAGCCCGTTGGGAATGAGCAGTTCTTC.

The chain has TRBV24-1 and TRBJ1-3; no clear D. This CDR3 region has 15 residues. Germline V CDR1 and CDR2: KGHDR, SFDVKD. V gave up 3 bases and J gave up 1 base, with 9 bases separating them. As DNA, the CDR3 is TGTGCCACCAGTGATCCCCGGGCTTCTGGAAACACCATATATTTT. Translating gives CATSDPRASGNTIYF.

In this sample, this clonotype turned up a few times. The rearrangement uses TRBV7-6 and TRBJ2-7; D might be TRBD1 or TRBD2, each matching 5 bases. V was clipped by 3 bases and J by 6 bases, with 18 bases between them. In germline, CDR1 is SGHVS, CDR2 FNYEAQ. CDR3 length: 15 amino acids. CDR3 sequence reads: CASSLTGPSSGEQYF. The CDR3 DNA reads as TGTGCCAGCAGCTTGACGGGACCTTCTTCGGGCGAGCAGTACTTC. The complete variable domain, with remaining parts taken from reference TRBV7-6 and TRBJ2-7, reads GAGVSQSPRYKVTKRGQDVALRCDPISGHVSLYWYRQALGQGPEFLTYFNYEAQQDKSGLPNDRFSAERPEGSISTLTIQRTEQRDSAMYRCASSLTGPSSGEQYFGPGTRLTVT.

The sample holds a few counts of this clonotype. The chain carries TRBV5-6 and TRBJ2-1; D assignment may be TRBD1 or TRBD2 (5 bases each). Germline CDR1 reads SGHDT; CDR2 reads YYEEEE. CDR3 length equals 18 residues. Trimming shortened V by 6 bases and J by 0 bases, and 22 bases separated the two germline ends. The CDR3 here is CASISLGTPEGSYNEQFF. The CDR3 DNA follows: TGTGCCAGCATCTCCCTGGGGACCCCCGAAGGCTCCTACAATGAGCAGTTCTTC.

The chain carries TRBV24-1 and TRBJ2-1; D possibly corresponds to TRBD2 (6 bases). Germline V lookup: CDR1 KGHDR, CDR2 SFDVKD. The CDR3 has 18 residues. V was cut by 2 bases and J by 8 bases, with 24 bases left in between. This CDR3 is CATSDSRREDYARHEQFF. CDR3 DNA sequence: TGTGCCACCAGTGATTCCAGACGAGAGGACTATGCACGGCATGAGCAGTTCTTC.

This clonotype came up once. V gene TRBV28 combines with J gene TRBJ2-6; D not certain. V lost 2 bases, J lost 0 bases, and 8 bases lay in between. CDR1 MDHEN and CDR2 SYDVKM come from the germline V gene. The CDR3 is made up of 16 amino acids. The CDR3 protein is CASSLRTTSGANVLTF. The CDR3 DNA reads TGTGCCAGCAGTTTAAGGACGACCTCTGGGGCCAACGTCCTGACTTTC.

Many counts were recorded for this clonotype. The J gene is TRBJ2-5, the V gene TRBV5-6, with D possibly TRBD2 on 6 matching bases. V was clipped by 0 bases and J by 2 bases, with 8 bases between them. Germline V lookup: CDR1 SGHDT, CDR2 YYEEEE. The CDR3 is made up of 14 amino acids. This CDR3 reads CASSLGLEQETQYF. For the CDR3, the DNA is TGTGCCAGCAGCTTGGGACTAGAGCAAGAGACCCAGTACTTC.

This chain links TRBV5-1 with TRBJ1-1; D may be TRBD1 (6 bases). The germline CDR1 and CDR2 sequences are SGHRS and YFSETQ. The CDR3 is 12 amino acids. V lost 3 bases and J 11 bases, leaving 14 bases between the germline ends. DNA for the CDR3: TGCGCCAGCAGCTGGGAGGGGACACCGGCTTTCTTT. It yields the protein CASSWEGTPAFF.

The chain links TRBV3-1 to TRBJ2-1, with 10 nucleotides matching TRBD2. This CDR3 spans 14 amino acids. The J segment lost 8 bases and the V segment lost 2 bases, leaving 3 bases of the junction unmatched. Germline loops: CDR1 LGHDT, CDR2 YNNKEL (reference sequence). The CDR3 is CASSQMSGRDEQFF. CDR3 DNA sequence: TGTGCCAGCAGCCAAATGAGCGGGAGGGATGAGCAGTTCTTC.

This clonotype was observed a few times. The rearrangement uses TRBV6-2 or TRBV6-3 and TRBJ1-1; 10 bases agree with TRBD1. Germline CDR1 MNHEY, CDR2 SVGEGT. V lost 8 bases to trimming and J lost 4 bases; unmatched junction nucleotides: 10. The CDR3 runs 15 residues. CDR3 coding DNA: TGTGCCAGCGACAGGGGGCTGCTCTGGGGCACTGAAGCTTTCTTT. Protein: CASDRGLLWGTEAFF.